This T cell receptor (beta chain) was recorded in a study of shared clonotypes between healthy human individuals. The wider study: Per-donor plates numbered three CD4 naive, three CD4 memory, two CD8 naive and one CD8 memory.

Using immunoSEQ multiplex PCR, the repertoire was profiled, and TCRdb retains in-frame clones only, with some absent. The table has roughly 1.5 million clones, around 98% seen once. Trimming stripped 7 bases from V and 7 bases from J, with 7 bases between. Germline loops: CDR1 SQVTM, CDR2 ANQGSEA. CDR3 length: 10 residues. The sample comprised naive CD4+ T cells sorted from blood. Subset given: CD45RA+ positively selected. The origin of this receptor is a young man in good health. The rearrangement uses TRBV29-1 and TRBJ1-4; D is uncertain. The CDR3, as DNA: TGCAGCGCTGGAGGTGAAAAACTGTTTTTT. This translates into CSAGGEKLFF.